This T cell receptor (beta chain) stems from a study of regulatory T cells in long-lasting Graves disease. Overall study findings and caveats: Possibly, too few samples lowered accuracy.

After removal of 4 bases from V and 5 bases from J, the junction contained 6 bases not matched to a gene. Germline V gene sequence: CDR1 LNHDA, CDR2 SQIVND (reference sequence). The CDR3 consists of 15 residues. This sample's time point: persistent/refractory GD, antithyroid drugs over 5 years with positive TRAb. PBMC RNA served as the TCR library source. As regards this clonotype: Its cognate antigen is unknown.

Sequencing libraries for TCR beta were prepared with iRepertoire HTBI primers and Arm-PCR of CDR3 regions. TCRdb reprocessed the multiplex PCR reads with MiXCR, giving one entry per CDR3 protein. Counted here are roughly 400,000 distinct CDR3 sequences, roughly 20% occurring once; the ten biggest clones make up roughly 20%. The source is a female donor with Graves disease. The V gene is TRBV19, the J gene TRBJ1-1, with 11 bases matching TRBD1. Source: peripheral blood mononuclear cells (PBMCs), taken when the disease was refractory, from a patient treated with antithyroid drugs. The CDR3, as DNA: TGTGCCAGTAGTACTTGGACAGGGGGCCTGACTGAAGCTTTCTTT. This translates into CASSTWTGGLTEAFF.